A single sample is the source of the 22 T cell receptor beta chains below, sequenced in a study of T-cell reconstitution after alpha-beta-depleted transplantation in children. Unique molecular identifiers were used in preparing the TCRbeta library. TCRdb re-called the PCR reads with MiXCR, one entry per CDR3 protein. Of around 380,000 distinct CDR3 sequences listed, roughly a tenth were seen once; the top ten hold approximately 5%. The input for sequencing was PBMCs from the stem cell graft donor, taken from the stem cell graft. All receptors derive from a human donor who donated a stem cell graft to a child with acute myeloid leukemia.

This clonotype was detected many times. The chain couples TRBV5-1 to TRBJ2-3; 9 bases map to TRBD2. Germline CDR1 and CDR2: SGHRS and YFSETQ. The CDR3 is 19 amino acids. The ends lost 0 bases at V and 0 bases at J; junction bases unmatched: 11. CDR3 bases: TGCGCCAGCAGCTTGGAGGTGTCGGCTAGCGGGGTTAGCACAGATACGCAGTATTTT. This encodes CASSLEVSASGVSTDTQYF.

This clonotype was recorded only once. One end of the junction is discordant with germline, which a read error may explain. The chain combines TRBV5-1 with TRBJ2-2; 9 bases are shared with TRBD1. Germline assignment: CDR1 SGHRS and CDR2 YFSETQ. This CDR3 spans 16 amino acids. CDR3 loop: CGSSVGQGIRSGELFF. In nucleotides, the CDR3 is TGCGGCAGCAGCGTAGGACAGGGGATCCGGTCCGGGGAGCTGTTTTTT.

The table lists this clonotype with a few counts. V is TRBV10-3 and J is TRBJ2-2; no definite D call. Deletions cut 6 bases from V and 4 bases from J, with 9 bases between. The germline V gene encodes CDR1 ENHRY and CDR2 SYGVKD. This CDR3 has 13 amino acids. In DNA, the CDR3 is TGTGCCATCAGCTATGACGCCACCGGGGAGCTGTTTTTT. Translation gives CAISYDATGELFF.

Only a few counts were recorded for this clonotype. The chain has TRBV3-1 and TRBJ2-7, with no clear D. This CDR3 contains 13 residues. V was cut by 3 bases and J by 6 bases, with 12 bases left in between. CDR1 is LGHDT, CDR2 YNNKEL, per germline (reference sequence). The DNA for the CDR3 is TGTGCCAGCAGCCACGCACGGTCCGGCGAGCAGTACGTC. Its translation is CASSHARSGEQYV.

The sample holds many counts of this clonotype. The chain links TRBV5-1 to TRBJ2-7; D is ambiguous. The CDR3 is 13 residues long. Germline CDR1 and CDR2: SGHRS and YFSETQ. V lost 1 base to trimming and J lost 2 bases, with 7 bases between them. CDR3 coding DNA: TGCGCCAGCAGCTTGTCAGCCGCCTACGAGCAGTACTTC. This translates into CASSLSAAYEQYF.

The chain employs TRBV7-3 and TRBJ2-7, with 10 bases that match TRBD1. The CDR3 runs 13 residues. With V trimmed by 5 bases and J by 5 bases, 3 bases remained unmatched. Per germline, CDR1 SGHTA and CDR2 FQGTGA. The CDR3 region has the DNA TGTGCCAGCAGCGCGGACAGGGGGAACGAGCAGTACTTC. It yields the protein CASSADRGNEQYF.

This clonotype was detected only a few times. The V and J genes are TRBV20-1 and TRBJ2-3; 8 nucleotides match TRBD2. The J segment lost 10 bases and the V segment lost 3 bases, leaving 9 bases of the junction unmatched. Germline-derived CDR1 and CDR2 are DFQATT and SNEGSKA (reference sequence). This CDR3 contains 13 residues. CDR3 DNA: TGCAGTGCTAGGAGTCTAGCGGGCCAAGCGCAGTATTTT. Its protein product is CSARSLAGQAQYF.

This clonotype was seen more than once but under ten times. CDR3 protein: CASSQDSNSPLHF. In nucleotides, the CDR3 is TGTGCCAGCAGCCAAGATTCCAATTCACCCCTCCACTTT. The rearrangement joins TRBV4-2 to TRBJ1-6; D not resolved. This CDR3 spans 13 amino acids. Germline CDR1 reads LGHNA; CDR2 reads YNFKEQ. The ends were cut back, 0 bases at V and 7 bases at J, with 4 bases in the middle.

This clonotype was detected a few times. This chain joins TRBV30 and TRBJ1-1, with D perhaps TRBD1 (5 bases). This CDR3 has 14 residues. The germline V gene has CDR1 GTSNPN and CDR2 SVGIG (reference sequence). With 7 bases removed from V and 2 bases from J, the gap between germline ends came to 17 bases. CDR3 protein: CAFGDERRNTEAFF. The DNA for the CDR3 is TGTGCCTTCGGGGACGAAAGACGAAACACTGAAGCTTTCTTT.

This clonotype was counted between two and nine times. The rearrangement joins TRBV3-1 to TRBJ2-1, with D perhaps TRBD2 (6 bases). The CDR3 covers 15 residues. CDR1 and CDR2 (germline): LGHDT, YNNKEL (reference sequence). V dropped 1 base and J dropped 5 bases, with 12 bases sitting between them. The CDR3 DNA sequence: TGTGCCAGCAGCCAAGGCCCGGGAGTCCACAATGAGCAGTTCTTC. This encodes CASSQGPGVHNEQFF.

J is TRBJ2-3 and V is TRBV10-3; TRBD1 is a possible D gene (6 bases). Looked up from germline, CDR1 is ENHRY and CDR2 is SYGVKD. V shed 4 bases and J shed 0 bases, with 11 bases lying between them. The CDR3 consists of 15 residues. CDR3 loop: CAISGTTGSTDTQYF. The CDR3, as DNA: TGTGCCATCAGTGGGACAACAGGGAGCACAGATACGCAGTATTTT.

The chain carries TRBV20-1 and TRBJ2-7; 9 positions agree with TRBD2. This CDR3 comprises 14 residues. Trimming cost V 6 bases and J 7 bases; bases outside gene matches: 13. Per the germline V gene, CDR1 is DFQATT and CDR2 is SNEGSKA (reference sequence). The CDR3 bases are TGCAGTGCAAGGGTAGCGGGAGTGGGTCGGGAGCAGTACTTC. Encoded protein: CSARVAGVGREQYF.

The rearrangement joins TRBV29-1 to TRBJ2-2; D not certain. V dropped 6 bases and J dropped 4 bases, with 12 bases sitting between them. Germline V gives CDR1 SQVTM, CDR2 ANQGSEA. The CDR3 consists of 13 residues. Here the CDR3 DNA reads TGCAGCGTGGCACCGGGCGTCACCGGGGAGCTGTTTTTT. Translation: CSVAPGVTGELFF.

The V and J genes are TRBV25-1 and TRBJ2-1; TRBD1 matches 10 bases. The V and J ends lost 6 bases and 7 bases, in that order; junction bases with no gene match: 3. The germline gives CDR1 MGHDK, CDR2 SYGVNS. The CDR3 extends over 13 amino acids. The CDR3 spells CASRTGGGNEQFF. CDR3 DNA sequence: TGTGCCAGCAGGACAGGGGGCGGGAATGAGCAGTTCTTC.

In this sample, this clonotype turned up many times. The chain recombines TRBV12-3 or TRBV12-4 with TRBJ1-1; maybe TRBD1 (5 bases). The CDR3 consists of 13 residues. Trimming removed 5 bases at V and 2 bases at J, with 9 bases between. The CDR3 sequence is CASSRDHNTEAFF. CDR3 bases: TGTGCCAGCAGTCGGGACCACAACACTGAAGCTTTCTTT.

The table lists this clonotype with many counts. The chain recombines TRBV5-1 with TRBJ1-1; D possibly corresponds to TRBD1 (6 bases). The CDR3 is 13 residues long. Germline V gives CDR1 SGHRS, CDR2 YFSETQ. Deletions cut 5 bases from V and 2 bases from J, with 10 bases between. The CDR3 region is CASRIQGNTEAFF. Here the CDR3 DNA reads TGCGCCAGCAGGATACAGGGCAACACTGAAGCTTTCTTT. The complete variable domain, with remaining parts taken from reference TRBV5-1 and TRBJ1-1, reads KAGVTQTPRYLIKTRGQQVTLSCSPISGHRSVSWYQQTPGQGLQFLFEYFSETQRNKGNFPGRFSGRQFSNSRSEMNVSTLELGDSALYLCASRIQGNTEAFFGQGTRLTVV.

This clonotype occurred a few times. The chain couples TRBV3-1 to TRBJ2-3; 7 bases fit TRBD2. Germline V gives CDR1 LGHDT, CDR2 YNNKEL (reference sequence). The CDR3 loop spans 15 amino acids. V lost 0 bases to trimming and J lost 6 bases; unmatched junction nucleotides: 6. In nucleotides, the CDR3 is TGTGCCAGCAGCCAAGATCCTAGCGGCGGGGATACGCAGTATTTT. It translates to CASSQDPSGGDTQYF.

This rearrangement joins TRBV6-5 to TRBJ2-2; TRBD1 might be the D (5 bases). Germline V CDR1 and CDR2: MNHEY, SVGAGI. The CDR3 extends over 13 amino acids. The V end was cut by 4 bases, the J end by 6 bases, with 9 bases between. The CDR3 reads CASSSRDPGELFF. The CDR3 DNA follows: TGTGCCAGCAGTTCCAGGGATCCCGGGGAGCTGTTTTTT.

In its sample, this clonotype was seen a few times. The V and J genes are TRBV5-1 and TRBJ2-7; the match to TRBD2 covers 9 bases. V was clipped by 4 bases and J by 3 bases; unmatched bases: 5. CDR1 is SGHRS and CDR2 is YFSETQ in the germline V gene. The CDR3 is 14 amino acids. CDR3 nucleotides: TGCGCCAGCAGCGGGACTAGCAGCCTCTACGAGCAGTACTTC. It translates to CASSGTSSLYEQYF.

The rearrangement uses TRBV6-1 and TRBJ2-2; TRBD1 might be the D (5 bases). Germline V gene sequence: CDR1 MNHNS, CDR2 SASEGT. V lost 11 bases to trimming and J lost 4 bases, with 20 bases between them. This CDR3 spans 15 amino acids. CDR3 DNA sequence: TGTGCCTCACAGCAGTTAGGACAAGCCACCGGGGAGCTGTTTTTT. Its translation: CASQQLGQATGELFF.

This clonotype was found a few times. The rearrangement uses TRBV5-6 and TRBJ1-6; 7 nucleotides agree with TRBD1. Per the germline V gene, CDR1 is SGHDT and CDR2 is YYEEEE. V lost 0 bases, J lost 9 bases, and 3 bases stayed unmatched. CDR3 length equals 14 residues. CDR3 amino acids: CASSLEQGISPLHF. In nucleotides, the CDR3 is TGTGCCAGCAGCTTGGAACAGGGGATTTCACCCCTCCACTTT.

This clonotype was found many times. V is TRBV24-1 and J is TRBJ2-3, with D possibly being TRBD1 or TRBD2 (6 bases each). The CDR3 sequence is 14 residues long. Germline values: CDR1 KGHDR, CDR2 SFDVKD. Trimming removed 7 bases from V and 5 bases from J, with 15 bases in between. DNA of the CDR3: TGTGCCACCAGCCCCCCGGGGGCAGGAGATACGCAGTATTTT. As protein: CATSPPGAGDTQYF.